This is a list of T cell receptor beta chains from one sample in a study of monozygotic twins with inflammatory bowel disease. One entry per CDR3 protein, without DNA, is what TCRdb gives after re-calling the 5' RACE reads. This sample contains over 350,000 distinct CDR3 sequences. Source material: blood. The source is a human donor with ulcerative colitis or Crohn's disease, or a healthy co-twin of an affected twin (not recorded which). Each CDR3 is given with its conserved first and last residue.

J: TRBJ2-3
length: 15
V: TRBV5-1
CDR3: CASDLGTSGADTQYF

J: TRBJ2-3
length: 14
V: TRBV5-1
CDR3: CDSSDTKLTDTQYF

J: TRBJ2-7
length: 11
V: TRBV29-1
CDR3: CSVVTLDEQYF

J: TRBJ1-1
length: 14
V: TRBV24-1
CDR3: CATRPQGYETEAFF

J: TRBJ1-4
length: 13
V: TRBV12-3/TRBV12-4
CDR3: CASSHGQSGWPFF

J: TRBJ2-1
length: 14
V: TRBV5-1
CDR3: CASRASGTYNEQFF

J: TRBJ2-7
length: 15
V: TRBV20-1
CDR3: CSARDDVATSYEQYF

J: TRBJ1-1
length: 14
V: TRBV19
CDR3: CASSIVAGHTEAFF

J: TRBJ2-5
length: 14
V: TRBV20-1
CDR3: CSPIATGGQETQYF

J: TRBJ2-2
length: 18
V: TRBV5-6
CDR3: CASTTSGLESANTGELFF

J: TRBJ2-7
length: 16
V: TRBV29-1
CDR3: CSVASSGGRPTYEQYF

J: TRBJ1-6
length: 14
V: TRBV25-1
CDR3: CASSVGGPNSPLHF

J: TRBJ2-1
length: 15
V: TRBV9
CDR3: CASSVSGGLYNEQFF

J: TRBJ2-7
length: 13
V: TRBV29-1
CDR3: CSVDLGQGYEQYF

J: TRBJ2-7
length: 14
V: TRBV12-3/TRBV12-4
CDR3: CASSLVPGAIEQYF

J: TRBJ2-7
length: 12
V: TRBV5-1
CDR3: CASSPGHSEQYF

J: TRBJ2-1
length: 18
V: TRBV11-2
CDR3: CASSLGLAGGPQYNEQFF

J: TRBJ2-3
length: 16
V: TRBV5-1
CDR3: CASSLGLAASTDTQYF

J: TRBJ2-7
length: 16
V: TRBV27
CDR3: CASRARNRGISYEQYF

J: TRBJ1-3
length: 17
V: TRBV30
CDR3: CAWSALTGRLAGNTIYF

J: TRBJ2-2
length: 13
V: TRBV25-1
CDR3: CASRVSDTGELFF

J: TRBJ1-2
length: 13
V: TRBV4-3
CDR3: CASSRPGNYGYTF

J: TRBJ2-3
length: 16
V: TRBV7-2
CDR3: CASSLLAGGATDTQYF

J: TRBJ2-3
length: 14
V: TRBV20-1
CDR3: CSARRTSNTDTQYF

J: TRBJ1-5
length: 15
V: TRBV5-1
CDR3: CASSLAGRGNQPQHF

J: TRBJ2-1
length: 13
V: TRBV20-1
CDR3: CSARGKGDNEQFF

J: TRBJ2-5
length: 14
V: TRBV5-1
CDR3: CASSLAQPQETQYF